Presented here are 27 T cell receptor beta chains from one specimen sequenced in a study of Graves' ophthalmopathy and Graves' hyperthyroidism. The TCR beta CDR3 regions underwent amplification from RNA transcripts. RT-PCR was first run with HTBI primers, then multiplex PCR in a second round. MiXCR was run by TCRdb on the multiplex PCR reads, yielding one entry per CDR3 protein. The repertoire holds 450,000 to 600,000 distinct CDR3 sequences, with 39% as singletons. The sample consisted of peripheral blood or thyroid tissue (not recorded which). The source is an adult man with Graves' hyperthyroidism.

The chain couples TRBV7-9 to TRBJ1-2, with 8 bases that match TRBD1. This CDR3 region has 17 residues. J was trimmed by 8 bases and V by 3 bases; bases with no gene match: 17. Germline-derived CDR1 and CDR2 are SEHNR and FQNEAQ (reference sequence). The CDR3 reads CASSLDEGRGLFGGYTF. For the CDR3, the DNA is TGTGCCAGCAGCTTGGACGAGGGCAGGGGGCTCTTTGGCGGCTACACCTTC.

This clonotype was recorded many times. The rearrangement uses TRBV19 and TRBJ1-2, with TRBD1 matching over 9 bases. V lost 2 bases to trimming and J lost 6 bases; unmatched junction nucleotides: 10. This CDR3 is built from 16 residues. CDR1 LNHDA and CDR2 SQIVND come from the germline V gene (reference sequence). CDR3 sequence (DNA): TGTGCCAGTAGTATATTCGCGGGACAGGGCCTGGATGGCTACACCTTC. It specifies CASSIFAGQGLDGYTF. Looking up the rest from reference TRBV19 and TRBJ1-2 gives the full variable domain: DGGITQSPKYLFRKEGQNVTLSCEQNLNHDAMYWYRQDPGQGLRLIYYSQIVNDFQKGDIAEGYSVSREKKESFPLTVTSAQKNPTAFYLCASSIFAGQGLDGYTFGSGTRLTVV.

The gene calls are TRBV7-2 and TRBJ1-6; D not certain. The CDR3 sequence is 15 residues long. Germline CDR1 SGHTA, CDR2 FQGNSA. Trimming cost V 5 bases and J 6 bases, with 14 bases left between them. The CDR3 bases are TGTGCCAGCAGCCCCCCGGGGTCCGGTAATTCACCCCTCCACTTT. Encoded protein: CASSPPGSGNSPLHF.

This clonotype was counted many times. The V call is TRBV7-9, the J call TRBJ2-7; no firm D call. The CDR3 is made up of 13 amino acids. V dropped 4 bases and J dropped 2 bases, with 9 bases sitting between them. Germline V gene lookup returns CDR1 SEHNR and CDR2 FQNEAQ (reference sequence). This CDR3 is CASSSSETYEQYF. CDR3 coding DNA: TGTGCCAGCAGCTCTTCGGAAACCTACGAGCAGTACTTC.

The CDR3 DNA reads TGTGCCAGCAGCTCCCCCAGACAGGCAACGAGCACTGAAGCTTTCTTT. Translating gives CASSSPRQATSTEAFF. The chain uses TRBV7-9 and TRBJ1-1; D perhaps matches TRBD1 (6 bases). V was trimmed by 4 bases and J by 4 bases, leaving 19 bases between them. The CDR3 spans 16 residues. Germline CDR1 and CDR2: SEHNR and FQNEAQ (reference sequence).

V and J are TRBV9 and TRBJ2-5, with D unresolved. The V and J ends lost 0 bases and 1 base respectively, with 7 bases between them. Germline CDR1 SGDLS, CDR2 YYNGEE. This CDR3 comprises 14 residues. CDR3 amino acids: CASSVGVTQETQYF. As DNA, the CDR3 is TGTGCCAGCAGCGTAGGTGTGACCCAAGAGACCCAGTACTTC.

This clonotype was observed many times. The chain recombines TRBV7-6 with TRBJ2-5; 13 bases are a match to TRBD2. CDR3 length: 17 residues. From germline, CDR1 is SGHVS and CDR2 FNYEAQ. J was trimmed by 4 bases and V by 5 bases; bases with no gene match: 10. The DNA of the CDR3 is TGTGCCAGCAGCCTAGAGTCGGGACTAGCGGGGAGAGAGACCCAGTACTTC. Protein: CASSLESGLAGRETQYF.

In the case of this clonotype: A much larger clone lies a single base off, so this may be a read error. This chain links TRBV10-3 with TRBJ1-2; the D gene is possibly TRBD1 (5 bases). The CDR3 covers 15 residues. Trimming took off 6 bases at V and 4 bases at J, with 18 bases between the two ends. Per the germline V gene, CDR1 is ENHRY and CDR2 is SYGVKD. In nucleotides, the CDR3 is TGTGCCATCAGCCCGCGGGGGGGGGTGGGCTATGGCTACACCTTC. Its protein is CAISPRGGVGYGYTF.

In regard to this clonotype: Just one base apart from a much larger clone, this may be a read error. The genes are TRBV6-1 and TRBJ2-5, with D possibly being TRBD2 (6 bases). The CDR3 extends over 13 amino acids. Germline CDR1 MNHNS, CDR2 SASEGT. V shed 4 bases and J shed 7 bases, with 13 bases lying between them. DNA for the CDR3: TGTGCCAGCAGTGTAGGAAAAGCGGGGACCCAGTACTTC. Translation: CASSVGKAGTQYF.

The chain links TRBV10-3 to TRBJ2-7, with TRBD2 identical over 14 bases. Germline values: CDR1 ENHRY, CDR2 SYGVKD. V dropped 2 bases and J dropped 0; count of bases not matched to a gene: 0. This CDR3 has 16 amino acids. For the CDR3, the DNA is TGTGCCATCAGTGAGGGGACTAGCGGGAGCTCCTACGAGCAGTACTTC. It codes for CAISEGTSGSSYEQYF.

The CDR3 sequence: CASSTSGPGIEQYF. The CDR3 DNA sequence: TGTGCCAGCAGCACGTCGGGACCGGGGATCGAGCAGTACTTC. The rearrangement links TRBV12-3 or TRBV12-4 to TRBJ2-7; tentatively, D is TRBD1 or TRBD2 (5 bases each). The CDR3 runs to 14 residues. The V gene lost 6 bases and the J gene lost 6 bases, with 18 bases spanning the gap.

Points on this clonotype: The junction departs from germline at one end; a sequencing error may be responsible. The rearrangement links TRBV20-1 to TRBJ1-1, with 9 positions matching TRBD1. Germline V gives CDR1 DFQATT, CDR2 SNEGSKA (reference sequence). The CDR3 is made up of 12 amino acids. CDR3 loop: CSARPGQGEAFF. Here the CDR3 DNA reads TGCAGTGCTAGACCGGGACAGGGTGAAGCCTTCTTT.

This clonotype was recorded at least ten times. The chain couples TRBV20-1 to TRBJ2-7; 11 nucleotides match TRBD2. This CDR3 has 14 residues. V shed 6 bases, J shed 4 bases, and the junction held 8 bases outside the gene matches. Per the germline V gene, CDR1 is DFQATT and CDR2 is SNEGSKA (reference sequence). In DNA form, the CDR3 reads TGCAGTGCCCAAAGACTAGCGGGGACATACGAGCAGTACTTC. Encoded protein: CSAQRLAGTYEQYF.

As to this clonotype: Being one base from a much bigger clone, this may be a read error. The chain couples TRBV16 to TRBJ2-2; 8 positions agree with TRBD1. The CDR3 length is 15 residues. CDR1 and CDR2 from the germline V gene are KGHSY and FQNENV. CDR3 DNA sequence: TGTGCCAGCGAGGACAGGGTCGTGAACATCGGGGAGCTGTTTTTT. Translated: CASEDRVVNIGELFF.

The gene calls are TRBV24-1 and TRBJ2-5; D might be TRBD1 (6 bases). The last part of the DNA fits TRBJ2-3 better; the J call may be wrong. The CDR3 totals 16 residues. The V gene's germline CDR1 is KGHDR and CDR2 SFDVKD. Here the CDR3 reads CATSDFVRGTTDTQYF. The CDR3 DNA follows: TGTGCCACCAGTGATTTCGTCAGGGGTACCACAGATACGCAGTATTTT.

Regarding this clonotype: A much larger clone differs by one base, so this may be a read error. The rearrangement joins TRBV9 to TRBJ1-1; 8 nucleotides match TRBD1. The V segment lost 0 bases and the J segment 7 bases; nucleotides outside the gene matches: 14. The CDR3 extends over 17 amino acids. Germline CDR1 reads SGDLS; CDR2 reads YYNGEE. The CDR3 DNA follows: TGTGCCAGCAGCGTAGATGGGGCAGGGGGCCTTAAGAATGAAGCTTTCTTT. This encodes CASSVDGAGGLKNEAFF.

DNA of the CDR3: TGTGCCACCAGGGAGGGGGGCGCTGAAGCTTTCTTT. Its translation is CATREGGAEAFF. The gene calls are TRBV24-1 and TRBJ1-1; D is perhaps TRBD1 (6 bases). The CDR3 totals 12 residues. Trimming left V 7 bases short and J 6 bases short, with 11 bases between. Per the germline V gene, CDR1 is KGHDR and CDR2 is SFDVKD.

J is TRBJ2-1 and V is TRBV24-1; 13 bases agree with TRBD2. V lost 1 base to trimming and J lost 7 bases; unmatched junction nucleotides: 3. CDR1 and CDR2 from the germline V gene are KGHDR and SFDVKD. The CDR3 length is 16 residues. The chain's CDR3 is CATSDFGLAGANEQFF. Written as DNA, the CDR3 is TGTGCCACCAGTGATTTCGGACTAGCGGGAGCTAATGAGCAGTTCTTC.

This clonotype occurred many times. V usage is TRBV5-1 and J usage is TRBJ1-3; D ambiguous. The length of the CDR3 is 15 residues. Trimming pared 0 bases from V and 0 bases from J, leaving 7 bases between. Germline V gene data show CDR1 as SGHRS and CDR2 as YFSETQ. In DNA form, the CDR3 reads TGCGCCAGCAGCTTGGAGGGAGGCTCTGGAAACACCATATATTTT. Protein product: CASSLEGGSGNTIYF. Combining the CDR3 with reference TRBV5-1 and TRBJ1-3 gives the whole variable domain KAGVTQTPRYLIKTRGQQVTLSCSPISGHRSVSWYQQTPGQGLQFLFEYFSETQRNKGNFPGRFSGRQFSNSRSEMNVSTLELGDSALYLCASSLEGGSGNTIYFGEGSWLTVV.

A single count supports this clonotype. Since a much larger clone is just one base distant, this may be a read error. The gene calls are TRBV19 and TRBJ1-1; perhaps TRBD1 as D (6 bases). This CDR3 contains 14 residues. Germline CDR1 is LNHDA and CDR2 is SQIVND (reference sequence). The CDR3 nucleotides are TGTGCCAGTGGTATATTTAGGGGGGACACTGAAGCTTTCTTT. Translation: CASGIFRGDTEAFF.

A note on this clonotype: Relative to the germline gene, one junction end is altered; a read error may explain this. This chain connects TRBV19 to TRBJ1-5, with D perhaps matching TRBD1 (5 bases). The CDR3 contains 14 residues. Germline CDR1 and CDR2: LNHDA and SQIVND (reference sequence). The CDR3 loop reads CASSPQGRVQPQHF. DNA for the CDR3: TGCGCCAGTAGTCCCCAAGGCAGGGTACAGCCCCAGCATTTT.

V and J are TRBV2 and TRBJ2-2; D not certain. Trimming cost V 8 bases and J 1 base, with 14 bases left between them. CDR3 size: 15 residues. Germline CDR1 SNHLY, CDR2 FYNNEI. The CDR3 sequence is CASSPDLLNTGELFF. The CDR3 DNA sequence: TGTGCCAGCTCACCGGATCTCCTGAACACCGGGGAGCTGTTTTTT.

This clonotype was observed a few times. The chain couples TRBV20-1 to TRBJ2-2; 8 nucleotides match TRBD2. Germline CDR1 DFQATT, CDR2 SNEGSKA (reference sequence). The CDR3 length is 16 residues. V lost 0 bases to trimming and J lost 3 bases; unmatched junction nucleotides: 6. The CDR3 nucleotides are TGCAGTGCTAGAGATTCCGGGACTAGTGACACCGGGGAGCTGTTTTTT. Its translation: CSARDSGTSDTGELFF.

As concerns this clonotype: A much larger clonotype is one base distant, so this may be a read error. V is TRBV10-2 and J is TRBJ2-7, with unresolved D. Between the trimmed V and J ends, which lost 6 bases and 5 bases, there was a span of 14 bases. This CDR3 has 13 amino acids. Germline CDR1 is WSHSY and CDR2 is SAAADI. The CDR3 is CASRGSFVHEQYF. The CDR3 DNA is TGCGCCAGCAGGGGCAGTTTCGTCCACGAGCAGTACTTC.

This clonotype was seen at least ten times. The CDR3 sequence is CASSLAGSDQPQHF. DNA of the CDR3: TGTGCCAGCAGCTTGGCCGGTTCAGACCAGCCCCAGCATTTT. The gene calls are TRBV5-5 and TRBJ1-5; D unresolved. The CDR3 consists of 14 residues. V lost 0 bases to trimming and J lost 7 bases, with 11 bases between them. CDR1 is SGHKS, CDR2 YYEKEE, per germline (reference sequence).

The table lists this clonotype with many counts. This chain joins TRBV6-6 and TRBJ2-7, with 13 bases fitting TRBD2. There are 15 residues in the CDR3. Germline-derived CDR1 and CDR2 are MNHNY and SVGAGI (reference sequence). Unmatched junction bases numbered 9, after V lost 7 bases and J lost 6 bases. Written as DNA, the CDR3 is TGTGCCAGCACCCTAGGACTAGCGGGGGTTATCGAGCAGTACTTC. This codes for CASTLGLAGVIEQYF.

On this clonotype: Compared with germline, one end of the junction differs, possibly owing to a read error. This chain links TRBV10-3 with TRBJ1-5, with no clear D. Germline V CDR1 and CDR2: ENHRY, SYGVKD. The CDR3 length is 13 residues. This CDR3 is CAISEGRSQPQHF. For the CDR3, the DNA is TGTGCCATCAGTGAAGGCAGAAGTCAGCCTCAGCATTTT.